These 32 T cell receptor beta chains were all obtained from the same sample, sequenced in a study of low-dose radiotherapy and immunotherapy resistance in tumors. TRAV and TRBV primers primed cDNA for both TCRalpha and TCRbeta. A roughly 20-cycle PCR with a constant-region primer and V-primer adapter amplified TCRs. Each CDR3 protein is one row after TCRdb ran MiXCR on the reads. The sample carries fewer than 90,000 distinct CDR3 sequences, approximately 20% recorded once. The time point here: before trial treatment. Here the sequenced sample was PBMCs, taken before treatment. These receptors were obtained from a male donor with prostate cancer.

V usage is TRBV19 and J usage is TRBJ2-5; D not certain. The germline gives CDR1 LNHDA, CDR2 SQIVND (reference sequence). The ends were cut back, 6 bases at V and 5 bases at J, with 10 bases in the middle. The length of the CDR3 is 12 residues. Written as DNA, the CDR3 is TGTGCCAGTAGGATCGCCGGGGAGACCCAGTACTTC. Translating it yields CASRIAGETQYF.

This clonotype was detected ten times or more. The gene calls are TRBV28 and TRBJ1-1, with 11 positions matching TRBD1. Germline lookup yields CDR1 MDHEN and CDR2 SYDVKM. The CDR3 is 16 amino acids. The J segment lost 3 bases and the V segment lost 2 bases, leaving 5 bases of the junction unmatched. CDR3 protein: CASSLGGTGGDTEAFF. In nucleotides, the CDR3 is TGTGCCAGCAGTTTAGGAGGGACAGGGGGGGACACTGAAGCTTTCTTT.

This clonotype showed up many times. The rearrangement joins TRBV2 to TRBJ2-7, with D hard to call. The V gene's germline CDR1 is SNHLY and CDR2 FYNNEI. The CDR3 totals 13 residues. The germline V and J ends were trimmed by 5 bases and 4 bases, with 12 bases remaining between them. In DNA, the CDR3 is TGTGCCAGCAGTCAAAGGTCGGTGTACGAGCAGTACTTC. Translated: CASSQRSVYEQYF.

This clonotype has ten or more counts. The V call is TRBV6-2 or TRBV6-3, the J call TRBJ2-7; D not resolved. CDR1 is MNHEY, CDR2 SVGEGT, per germline. Trimming took 2 bases from V and 6 from J, leaving 11 bases between them. CDR3 size: 13 residues. DNA of the CDR3: TGTGCCAGCAGTTACGTAGGACCCCGCGAGCAGTACTTC. Translation: CASSYVGPREQYF.

This clonotype occurred many times. The J gene is TRBJ2-7, the V gene TRBV18; D is undetermined. The germline V gene has CDR1 KGHSH and CDR2 LQKENI. CDR3 size: 12 residues. The V and J ends lost 2 bases and 5 bases respectively, with 7 bases between them. The CDR3 protein is CASSPVGNEQYF. DNA for the CDR3: TGTGCCAGCTCACCAGTGGGGAACGAGCAGTACTTC.

This clonotype was counted ten times or more. The chain recombines TRBV10-3 with TRBJ2-2; D may correspond to TRBD1 or TRBD2 (6 bases each). Germline V gives CDR1 ENHRY, CDR2 SYGVKD. V gave up 8 bases and J gave up 0 bases, with 16 bases separating them. CDR3 size: 16 residues. CDR3 residues: CAIRDGGGANTGELFF. CDR3 in DNA: TGTGCCATCCGGGACGGGGGCGGCGCGAACACCGGGGAGCTGTTTTTT.

This clonotype has ten or more counts. The V call is TRBV3-1, the J call TRBJ2-5, with D maybe TRBD1 (6 bases). Trimming removed 1 base from V and 3 bases from J, with 18 bases in between. Germline CDR1 LGHDT, CDR2 YNNKEL (reference sequence). The CDR3 has 17 residues. This CDR3 reads CASSQVVGAHRKETQYF. The CDR3 DNA sequence: TGTGCCAGCAGCCAAGTCGTGGGGGCCCACCGTAAAGAGACCCAGTACTTC.

This rearrangement joins TRBV6-1 to TRBJ2-5; 12 bases line up with TRBD2. From germline, CDR1 is MNHNS and CDR2 SASEGT. The V and J ends lost 6 bases and 6 bases, in that order; junction bases with no gene match: 11. The CDR3 extends over 16 amino acids. In nucleotides, the CDR3 is TGTGCCAGCAGAGATTCCGGGACTAGCGGGTCCCAGACCCAGTACTTC. Encoded protein: CASRDSGTSGSQTQYF.

The chain links TRBV2 to TRBJ2-1; 9 positions match TRBD2. This CDR3 region has 16 residues. The V gene end was trimmed by 3 bases and the J gene end by 5 bases; junction bases not matched to a gene: 8. Germline CDR1 is SNHLY and CDR2 is FYNNEI. CDR3 region: CASSEGVLAGDNEQFF. CDR3 in DNA: TGTGCCAGCAGTGAGGGGGTGTTAGCGGGGGACAATGAGCAGTTCTTC.

This clonotype was seen ten or more times. The rearrangement links TRBV20-1 to TRBJ2-7; 11 bases map to TRBD2. With V trimmed by 1 base and J by 2 bases, 10 bases remained unmatched. CDR3 length: 17 amino acids. CDR1 and CDR2 (germline): DFQATT, SNEGSKA (reference sequence). CDR3 in amino acids: CSARGLGLAEITYEQYF. CDR3 bases: TGCAGTGCTAGAGGGTTGGGACTAGCGGAAATCACCTACGAGCAGTACTTC.

Notes on this clonotype: A far larger clone is a single base away, which makes a read error likely. The chain is built from TRBV6-2 or TRBV6-3 and TRBJ2-7; 8 positions agree with TRBD1. Germline assignment: CDR1 MNHEY and CDR2 SVGEGT. The J segment lost 7 bases and the V segment lost 5 bases, leaving 13 bases of the junction unmatched. This CDR3 has 15 residues. CDR3 amino acids: CASSEAWTGYNEQYF. CDR3 sequence (DNA): TGTGCCAGCAGTGAAGCATGGACAGGGTACAATGAGCAGTACTTC.

Turning to this clonotype: A far bigger clonotype differs at one base, so this is likely a read error. The V gene is TRBV7-2, the J gene TRBJ2-5; no clear D. From germline, CDR1 is SGHTA and CDR2 FQGNSA. This CDR3 has 12 amino acids. V gave up 3 bases and J gave up 11 bases, with 13 bases separating them. CDR3 protein: CASSFQRNEQYF. The CDR3 bases are TGTGCCAGCAGCTTTCAGCGTAATGAGCAGTACTTC.

This clonotype came up many times. The chain carries TRBV27 and TRBJ1-1, with a weak D call TRBD1 (6 bases). Trimming stripped 0 bases from V and 0 bases from J, with 11 bases between. The CDR3 is made up of 16 amino acids. Germline V gives CDR1 MNHEY, CDR2 SMNVEV (reference sequence). The CDR3 region is CASSLSGANMNTEAFF. The CDR3 DNA reads TGTGCCAGCAGTTTATCGGGGGCCAATATGAACACTGAAGCTTTCTTT.

This clonotype has more than one count but fewer than ten. The chain employs TRBV4-3 and TRBJ2-7; 8 bases are shared with TRBD2. V lost 0 bases to trimming and J lost 3 bases; unmatched junction nucleotides: 10. CDR1 is LGHNA, CDR2 YSLEER, per germline. The CDR3 extends over 17 amino acids. The CDR3 sequence: CASSQDRPGLGIYEQYF. CDR3 DNA: TGCGCCAGCAGCCAAGATCGCCCGGGACTAGGCATCTACGAGCAGTACTTC.

The table lists this clonotype with many counts. V is TRBV7-9 and J is TRBJ2-3, with 7 bases that match TRBD1. Looked up from germline, CDR1 is SEHNR and CDR2 is FQNEAQ (reference sequence). With V trimmed by 4 bases and J by 5 bases, 3 bases remained unmatched. This CDR3 is 13 amino acids long. CDR3 bases: TGTGCCAGCAGCTGGACAGGTCTAGATACGCAGTATTTT. Translating gives CASSWTGLDTQYF.

This clonotype was counted many times. This rearrangement joins TRBV24-1 to TRBJ2-1; 9 positions match TRBD2. This CDR3 spans 16 amino acids. Germline CDR1 and CDR2: KGHDR and SFDVKD. The ends lost 4 bases at V and 6 bases at J; junction bases unmatched: 9. The CDR3, as DNA: TGTGCCACCAGTGAAGTTCCTTCTAGCGGGACCAATGAGCAGTTCTTC. Its translation: CATSEVPSSGTNEQFF.

This chain connects TRBV11-1 to TRBJ2-7; D call uncertain. This CDR3 spans 12 amino acids. Germline values: CDR1 SGHAT, CDR2 FQDESV (reference sequence). Deletions cut 3 bases from V and 3 bases from J, with 6 bases between. In DNA, the CDR3 is TGTGCCAGCAGCTTTAGAGGCTACGAGCAGTACTTC. This encodes CASSFRGYEQYF.

This clonotype showed up many times. The gene calls are TRBV11-2 and TRBJ1-6; tentatively, D is TRBD1 (5 bases). V was clipped by 4 bases and J by 8 bases, with 15 bases between them. Germline CDR1 is SGHAT and CDR2 is FQNNGV. The length of the CDR3 is 15 residues. CDR3 in amino acids: CASSSRGLGDSPLHF. DNA of the CDR3: TGTGCCAGCAGCTCAAGGGGATTGGGTGATTCACCCCTCCACTTT.

This clonotype was observed many times. The chain links TRBV27 to TRBJ2-7; 9 bases are a match to TRBD2. This CDR3 is 14 amino acids long. V lost 2 bases to trimming and J lost 7 bases; unmatched junction nucleotides: 6. The germline V gene encodes CDR1 MNHEY and CDR2 SMNVEV (reference sequence). The DNA of the CDR3 is TGTGCCAGCAGTTTAGCGGGAGGGCTGTGGGAGCAGTACTTC. It yields the protein CASSLAGGLWEQYF.

This clonotype was detected many times. This chain uses TRBV6-6 with TRBJ1-2; TRBD1 agrees at 8 bases. Per germline, CDR1 MNHNY and CDR2 SVGAGI (reference sequence). V trimming: 6 bases; J trimming: 3 bases; junction bases outside the gene matches: 9. This CDR3 is built from 15 residues. The chain's CDR3 is CASRPRTGSYYGYTF. DNA of the CDR3: TGTGCCAGCAGACCCAGGACAGGGTCTTACTATGGCTACACCTTC.

The gene calls are TRBV29-1 and TRBJ1-2; no clear D. The V end was cut by 4 bases, the J end by 8 bases, with 8 bases between. Germline V gene lookup returns CDR1 SQVTM and CDR2 ANQGSEA. CDR3 length: 10 residues. CDR3 protein: CSVVASGYTF. The DNA of the CDR3 is TGCAGCGTTGTGGCGAGCGGCTACACCTTC.

The V and J genes are TRBV29-1 and TRBJ1-1, with unresolved D. Per germline, CDR1 SQVTM and CDR2 ANQGSEA. The CDR3 runs to 15 residues. Trimming shortened V by 5 bases and J by 1 base, and 17 bases separated the two germline ends. The CDR3, as DNA: TGCAGCGTTAATAAGAATGGACCCCCGAACACTGAAGCTTTCTTT. Its protein is CSVNKNGPPNTEAFF.

The sample holds one count of this clonotype. At one end the junction does not follow the germline gene, possibly because of a read error. The V gene is TRBV27, the J gene TRBJ2-7; D possibly corresponds to TRBD1 (5 bases). The CDR3 has 14 residues. Per the germline V gene, CDR1 is MNHEY and CDR2 is SMNVEV (reference sequence). In DNA, the CDR3 is TGTACCAGCTGGTCCGCGACAGTTTCCTACGAGCAGTACTTC. It translates to CTSWSATVSYEQYF.

This clonotype was recorded a few times. The likely explanation is a read error, given a far larger clone one base away. The gene calls are TRBV6-2 or TRBV6-3 and TRBJ2-7, with D unclear. Germline CDR1 reads MNHEY; CDR2 reads SVGEGT. CDR3 length: 14 residues. The CDR3 is CASKVGTSLREQCF. CDR3 DNA: TGTGCCAGCAAGGTGGGAACCTCCTTGCGTGAGCAGTGCTTC.

This clonotype was counted many times. The V call is TRBV9, the J call TRBJ2-7, with 12 bases lining up with TRBD2. There are 14 residues in the CDR3. Unmatched junction bases numbered 5, after V lost 4 bases and J lost 6 bases. CDR1 and CDR2 (germline): SGDLS, YYNGEE. The CDR3 DNA sequence: TGTGCCAGCAGCCCGACTAGCGGGAGTTTCGAGCAGTACTTC. It yields the protein CASSPTSGSFEQYF.

The sample holds many counts of this clonotype. The V and J genes are TRBV4-3 and TRBJ2-3; TRBD2 agrees at 10 bases. After removal of 3 bases from V and 4 bases from J, the junction contained 4 bases not matched to a gene. There are 15 residues in the CDR3. Germline CDR1 and CDR2: LGHNA and YSLEER. The CDR3 protein is CASSHSGGASDTQYF. The DNA for the CDR3 is TGCGCCAGCAGCCACAGCGGGGGGGCTTCAGATACGCAGTATTTT.

This clonotype was observed many times. The chain combines TRBV11-2 with TRBJ2-7; D possibly uses TRBD1 or TRBD2 (5 bases each). The CDR3 covers 17 residues. V was shortened by 4 bases and J by 3 bases, with 22 bases between the two germline ends. The germline CDR1 and CDR2 sequences are SGHAT and FQNNGV. Here the CDR3 reads CASSSLGGTVVGYEQYF. The CDR3 DNA follows: TGTGCCAGCAGCTCACTTGGGGGTACAGTTGTGGGCTACGAGCAGTACTTC.

A note on this clonotype: A far more abundant clone sits one base away, making this likely a read error. V and J are TRBV2 and TRBJ2-4; the D gene is possibly TRBD2 (5 bases). V lost 2 bases to trimming and J lost 13 bases, with 9 bases between them. Germline assignment: CDR1 SNHLY and CDR2 FYNNEI. This CDR3 contains 11 residues. The CDR3 DNA reads as TGTGCCAGCAGTGAACTCCGAGGGCAGTACTTC. Translating gives CASSELRGQYF.

This clonotype was observed at least ten times. The chain couples TRBV9 to TRBJ1-1; D remains ambiguous. Germline V CDR1 and CDR2: SGDLS, YYNGEE. This CDR3 has 15 amino acids. With 0 bases removed from V and 2 bases from J, the gap between germline ends came to 11 bases. CDR3 nucleotide sequence: TGTGCCAGCAGCGTAGCGGGCAGCTCCAACACTGAAGCTTTCTTT. It codes for CASSVAGSSNTEAFF.

This clonotype was seen repeatedly, ten times or more. The gene calls are TRBV4-1 and TRBJ2-3; no reliable D call. Per germline, CDR1 MGHRA and CDR2 YSYEKL. V dropped 1 base and J dropped 2 bases, with 13 bases sitting between them. The CDR3 is 16 amino acids. The CDR3 DNA follows: TGCGCCAGCAGCCAAGTTAATTTAGTCGTCACAGATACGCAGTATTTT. This codes for CASSQVNLVVTDTQYF.

The table lists this clonotype with many counts. The genes are TRBV3-1 and TRBJ2-7; 10 bases align to TRBD2. V trimming: 1 base; J trimming: 3 bases; junction bases outside the gene matches: 9. The CDR3 runs 17 residues. The germline V gene has CDR1 LGHDT and CDR2 YNNKEL (reference sequence). The CDR3 here is CASSQGGQGLAYYEQYF. The CDR3 DNA reads TGTGCCAGCAGCCAAGGGGGGCAGGGACTAGCGTACTACGAGCAGTACTTC.

This clonotype was found many times. The rearrangement uses TRBV28 and TRBJ1-5, with D perhaps matching TRBD1 (5 bases). The germline V and J ends were trimmed by 8 bases and 2 bases, with 10 bases remaining between them. This CDR3 contains 13 residues. Germline V gene data show CDR1 as MDHEN and CDR2 as SYDVKM. The CDR3 is CASRGGGNQPQHF. CDR3 DNA: TGTGCCAGCCGTGGAGGGGGCAATCAGCCCCAGCATTTT.